The source of this T cell receptor (beta chain) is a study of CD8+CD57+ T cells in acquired aplastic anemia (dated by TCRdb to 2017 to 2018). Background on the whole study: On average, sorted CD4+ and CD8+ cells yielded around 3.4 ug of extracted DNA, with a range of roughly 0.18 to 27.4 ug. CD8+CD57+ expansion was defined as frequency above the mean frequency observed in healthy subjects. Overall study outcomes, separate from this receptor: Roughly 30 CD8+ CDR3 sequences were found to be shared between patients and controls, but these sequences appeared to be highly expressed in patients and within the immunodominant clones of the patients. No significant difference in CD8+ Simpson's diversity was found between patients and healthy controls (P=0.060).

Patients chosen for sequencing had shown expansion of CD8+CD57+ cells by flow cytometry. All patients had severe acquired aplastic anemia diagnosed by International Study of Aplastic Anemia and Agranulocytosis and Camitta criteria. No patient had received any therapy when blood was sampled. The study deep-sequenced TCR repertoires of sorted CD4+ and CD8+ blood T cells from severe aplastic anemia patients and healthy subjects. Patients were enrolled in the USA under clinicaltrials.gov protocols 00001620, 01623167, 00001397, 00071045, 00081523 and 00961064. Ficoll-Paque density gradient centrifugation was used to isolate peripheral blood mononuclear cells. Before DNA extraction, CD4+ and CD8+ T cells were sorted by FACS or by magnetic beads. Genomic DNA served as template for TCR beta VDJ combination and CDR3 sequence profiling. An Illumina HiSeq 2000 was used for TCR repertoire sequencing. From the authors' description of their analysis: TRBV/TRBJ rearrangement plots, CDR3 size and DJ length profiles, and Simpson's diversity index were used to assess repertoires. The most abundant DNA sequence in the deep sequencing data was taken as the immunodominant clone. CDR3 amino acid sequences were checked for sharing between subjects and were compared against published repertoires and the VDJdb database. Using fastp at Q25 and MiXCR, TCRdb reprocessed the public reads and kept productive beta chains. Merged by CDR3 protein, the rows form single entries marked with the most common genes and DNA. None of the V and J calls come from the authors' own analysis; TCRdb made them. This sample has 400,000 to 600,000 distinct CDR3 sequences in its table, and roughly a third of those were observed once. The ten largest clones represent around 0.82% of the sample.

The CDR3 measures 16 amino acids from cysteine to phenylalanine. Of all the DNA, just the CDR3 is kept, 48 bases in frame from base 1. V gives up 1 base and J gives up 1 base, and the segment between their germline ends measures 13 bases. CDR1 LNHNV and CDR2 YYDKDF are derived from the germline V gene (reference sequence). About this clonotype itself: Its binding antigen is unknown. No much larger clone is present one base from it, and per-base qualities are unavailable.

The receptor chain draws on TRBV15 and TRBJ1-1; TRBD1 might be the D gene, on 6 matching bases. Sequencing input: sorted CD4+, CD8+, or CD8+CD57+ T cells (not recorded which) from PBMCs. This receptor was identified in a human donor with aplastic anemia. The DNA reads as follows: TGTGCCACCAGCAGAGGCGGGGGGCTGAGGAACACTGAAGCTTTCTTT. This encodes CATSRGGGLRNTEAFF.